This T cell receptor beta chain is from a study of CD8 T cells in Susac syndrome. Study results and caveats: By the study's own acknowledgment, its TCR sequencing and HLA analysis included relatively few individuals.

A note on this clonotype: Its target is unknown.

With 5 bases clipped from V and 4 bases from J, the junction kept 4 bases outside the gene matches. Germline CDR1 is SGHTA and CDR2 is FQGNSA. CDR3 length equals 15 residues. RNA amounts of about 0.5 to 1 ug underwent reverse transcription with random hexamers. Each CDR3 protein gets one entry after TCRdb re-called the immunoSEQ multiplex PCR reads with MiXCR. The sample lists some 120,000 distinct CDR3 sequences, more than 90% seen once, with approximately 0.12% in the top ten. The sample consisted of CD4+ T cells from PBMCs. The receptor was isolated from a human donor in good health. The rearrangement joins TRBV7-2 to TRBJ2-2; 10 positions agree with TRBD2. DNA for the CDR3: TGTGCCAGCAGCCCCCGACTAGCGGGCACCGGGGAGCTGTTTTTT. As protein: CASSPRLAGTGELFF.